Below are 16 T cell receptor beta chains sequenced from a single sample in a study of T cells after yellow fever vaccination. MiXCR, run by TCRdb on the 5' RACE reads, gives a single entry per CDR3 protein. The sample consists of just over 25,000 distinct CDR3 sequences, 4.5% to 6% of them appearing once. This material consisted of PBMCs, either bulk or a sorted T-cell subset (CD4+, CD8+, memory, or dextramer-sorted; not recorded which), taken 15 days after the yellow fever booster vaccination. The receptors originated from a man aged 30 to 45 who received the YFV17D yellow fever vaccine.

This clonotype was recorded at least ten times. This sequence joins TRBV25-1 and TRBJ2-4, with D perhaps TRBD2 (5 bases). Germline V CDR1 and CDR2: MGHDK, SYGVNS. CDR3 length: 13 amino acids. Trimming removed 4 bases at V and 1 base at J, with 5 bases between. The CDR3 spells CASSGGAKNIQYF. CDR3 in DNA: TGTGCCAGCAGTGGAGGGGCCAAAAACATTCAGTACTTC.

This clonotype was seen repeatedly, ten times or more. The V call is TRBV2, the J call TRBJ1-2; no clear D. This CDR3 spans 13 amino acids. V lost 6 bases, J lost 4 bases, and 12 bases lay in between. Germline V gene lookup returns CDR1 SNHLY and CDR2 FYNNEI. Here the CDR3 reads CASRPEGGYGYTF. The CDR3 coding sequence is TGTGCCAGCAGACCTGAGGGAGGCTATGGCTACACCTTC.

The chain has TRBV30 and TRBJ2-1, with 7 bases aligning to TRBD2. Germline values: CDR1 GTSNPN, CDR2 SVGIG (reference sequence). The CDR3 has 12 amino acids. Germline trimming cut 1 base from V and 9 bases from J; bases unmatched to any gene: 3. CDR3 protein: CAWSAGGSEQFF. The DNA for the CDR3 is TGTGCCTGGAGTGCGGGGGGATCTGAGCAGTTCTTC.

The sample holds a few counts of this clonotype. The chain couples TRBV20-1 to TRBJ1-2; D is unresolved. Germline CDR1 is DFQATT and CDR2 is SNEGSKA (reference sequence). Deletions cut 3 bases from V and 6 bases from J, with 11 bases between. The CDR3 consists of 12 residues. CDR3 DNA: TGCAGTGCTAGTCTTGGATCAAATGGCTACACCTTC. Its protein is CSASLGSNGYTF.

This clonotype has a handful of counts. This chain links TRBV29-1 with TRBJ1-5; the D is unclear. CDR3 size: 14 residues. CDR1 and CDR2 from the germline V gene are SQVTM and ANQGSEA. V lost 5 bases and J 4 bases, leaving 15 bases between the germline ends. As DNA, the CDR3 is TGCAGCGTTAGTGAAGGGCATCAGAATCAGCCCCAGCATTTT. The encoded protein is CSVSEGHQNQPQHF.

This clonotype is medium-sized by share. The rearrangement links TRBV2 to TRBJ2-3; the match to TRBD2 covers 12 bases. CDR3 length equals 13 residues. CDR1 and CDR2 from the germline V gene are SNHLY and FYNNEI. V was clipped by 9 bases and J by 4 bases; unmatched bases: 2. CDR3 nucleotides: TGTGCCAGTCGGACTAGCGGGGCAGATACGCAGTATTTT. Translation gives CASRTSGADTQYF.

This clonotype occurred many times. The rearrangement joins TRBV19 to TRBJ2-6; 11 bases agree with TRBD1. Germline V lookup: CDR1 LNHDA, CDR2 SQIVND (reference sequence). V trimming: 8 bases; J trimming: 1 base; junction bases outside the gene matches: 4. The CDR3 totals 16 residues. The CDR3 reads CASSGTGGSGANVLTF. CDR3 DNA sequence: TGTGCCAGTTCGGGGACAGGGGGTTCTGGGGCCAACGTCCTGACTTTC. Using reference TRBV19 and TRBJ2-6 for the parts outside the CDR3, the full variable domain is DGGITQSPKYLFRKEGQNVTLSCEQNLNHDAMYWYRQDPGQGLRLIYYSQIVNDFQKGDIAEGYSVSREKKESFPLTVTSAQKNPTAFYLCASSGTGGSGANVLTFGAGSRLTVL.

This clonotype occurred many times. The chain links TRBV5-1 to TRBJ2-7; 10 bases agree with TRBD1. Germline-derived CDR1 and CDR2 are SGHRS and YFSETQ. The V and J ends lost 0 bases and 7 bases, in that order; junction bases with no gene match: 4. The CDR3 is 14 amino acids. Here the CDR3 reads CASSLGQGAREQYF. The CDR3, as DNA: TGCGCCAGCAGCTTGGGACAGGGGGCGAGGGAGCAGTACTTC.

The rearrangement joins TRBV24-1 to TRBJ2-1; 9 positions match TRBD2. The length of the CDR3 is 15 residues. Germline CDR1 reads KGHDR; CDR2 reads SFDVKD. V was pared by 8 bases and J by 10 bases, with 14 bases of the junction left unmatched. The CDR3 reads CATTGRAGGVDEQFF. CDR3 nucleotide sequence: TGTGCCACCACCGGGAGAGCGGGAGGTGTGGACGAGCAGTTCTTC.

At least ten counts were recorded for this clonotype. The CDR3 sequence: CSVLEAGGNTIYF. The CDR3 nucleotides are TGCAGCGTTCTCGAGGCAGGTGGAAACACCATATATTTT. The chain is built from TRBV29-1 and TRBJ1-3; D is undetermined. Germline lookup yields CDR1 SQVTM and CDR2 ANQGSEA. The CDR3 runs to 13 residues. V lost 5 bases and J lost 3, with 11 bases in between.

This clonotype was counted ten times or more. The chain employs TRBV11-2 and TRBJ1-2, with D tentatively TRBD1 (6 bases). CDR1 is SGHAT and CDR2 is FQNNGV in the germline V gene. The CDR3 spans 14 residues. Deletions cut 6 bases from V and 7 bases from J, with 18 bases between. Here the CDR3 DNA reads TGTGCCAGCAGGAACAGGGTTGGTATCGGTGGCTACACCTTC. Amino acids: CASRNRVGIGGYTF.

This clonotype appeared many times. J is TRBJ2-3 and V is TRBV4-2; no clear D. The ends were cut back, 0 bases at V and 1 base at J, with 5 bases in the middle. The CDR3 has 14 residues. Germline values: CDR1 LGHNA, CDR2 YNFKEQ. The CDR3 DNA reads TGTGCCAGCAGCCAAGATTTAGGCACAGATACGCAGTATTTT. Protein product: CASSQDLGTDTQYF.

The table lists this clonotype with many counts. J is TRBJ2-2 and V is TRBV7-9; either TRBD1 or TRBD2 may supply D (5 bases each). Germline V gene sequence: CDR1 SEHNR, CDR2 FQNEAQ (reference sequence). Trimming took 2 bases from V and 0 from J, leaving 10 bases between them. The CDR3 runs 16 residues. The CDR3 nucleotides are TGTGCCAGCAGCTTAAGGGACCTATCGAACACCGGGGAGCTGTTTTTT. Protein sequence: CASSLRDLSNTGELFF.

At least ten counts were recorded for this clonotype. The CDR3 coding sequence is TGTGCCAGCAGCATTAGCGGGAGGTCCTACGAGCAGTACTTC. Its translation: CASSISGRSYEQYF. The genes are TRBV7-9 and TRBJ2-7; 10 positions agree with TRBD2. The junction had 2 bases not matched to a gene; V was cut back by 5 bases and J by 1 base. CDR3 length: 14 residues. Germline V CDR1 and CDR2: SEHNR, FQNEAQ (reference sequence).

Concerning this clonotype: Possible read error: a much larger clone is one base away. V and J are TRBV6-1 and TRBJ1-1, with D possibly being TRBD1 (5 bases). This CDR3 spans 14 amino acids. Germline loops: CDR1 MNHNS, CDR2 SASEGT. The CDR3 protein is CASGQMTANTGAFF. The CDR3 nucleotides read TGTGCCAGCGGGCAAATGACAGCGAACACTGGAGCTTTCTTT.

The table lists this clonotype with many counts. V and J are TRBV27 and TRBJ2-7, with D possibly matching TRBD1 (5 bases). Trimming left V 5 bases short and J 6 bases short, with 17 bases between. The length of the CDR3 is 14 residues. The germline CDR1 and CDR2 sequences are MNHEY and SMNVEV (reference sequence). The CDR3 reads CASSPTTTRAEQYF. CDR3 coding DNA: TGTGCCAGCAGTCCAACCACTACCAGGGCCGAGCAGTACTTC.